The clone carrying this T cell receptor beta chain was found many times. The target antigen is unknown. The sample comes from a study of CD8 T cells in ankylosing spondylitis. Study-wide results and limits: A CD8+ phenotype characterized the disease-linked clones, which were relatively rare in peripheral blood. In reactive arthritis synovial fluid and blood, some motif variants had been reported before. Clones linked to disease were reported to show significant enrichment in matched ankylosing spondylitis synovial fluid. Made up of about eight highly homologous variants, a TCR beta motif appeared characteristic of ankylosing spondylitis blood.

With 5 bases removed from V and 6 bases from J, the gap between germline ends came to 13 bases. The germline V gene has CDR1 DFQATT and CDR2 SNEGSKA (reference sequence). The CDR3 sequence is 13 residues long. TCRdb ran MiXCR on the 5' RACE reads and lists one entry per CDR3 protein. The sample carries about 500,000 distinct CDR3 sequences, roughly an eighth recorded once. V and J are TRBV20-1 and TRBJ1-4; TRBD1 might be the D (5 bases). The sequencing sample was made of blood, either unsorted or a sorted T cell fraction (not recorded which). The source is a male donor with ankylosing spondylitis. In DNA, the CDR3 is TGCAGTGCTCGGACACCCGGGGATGAAAAACTGTTTTTT. It specifies CSARTPGDEKLFF.